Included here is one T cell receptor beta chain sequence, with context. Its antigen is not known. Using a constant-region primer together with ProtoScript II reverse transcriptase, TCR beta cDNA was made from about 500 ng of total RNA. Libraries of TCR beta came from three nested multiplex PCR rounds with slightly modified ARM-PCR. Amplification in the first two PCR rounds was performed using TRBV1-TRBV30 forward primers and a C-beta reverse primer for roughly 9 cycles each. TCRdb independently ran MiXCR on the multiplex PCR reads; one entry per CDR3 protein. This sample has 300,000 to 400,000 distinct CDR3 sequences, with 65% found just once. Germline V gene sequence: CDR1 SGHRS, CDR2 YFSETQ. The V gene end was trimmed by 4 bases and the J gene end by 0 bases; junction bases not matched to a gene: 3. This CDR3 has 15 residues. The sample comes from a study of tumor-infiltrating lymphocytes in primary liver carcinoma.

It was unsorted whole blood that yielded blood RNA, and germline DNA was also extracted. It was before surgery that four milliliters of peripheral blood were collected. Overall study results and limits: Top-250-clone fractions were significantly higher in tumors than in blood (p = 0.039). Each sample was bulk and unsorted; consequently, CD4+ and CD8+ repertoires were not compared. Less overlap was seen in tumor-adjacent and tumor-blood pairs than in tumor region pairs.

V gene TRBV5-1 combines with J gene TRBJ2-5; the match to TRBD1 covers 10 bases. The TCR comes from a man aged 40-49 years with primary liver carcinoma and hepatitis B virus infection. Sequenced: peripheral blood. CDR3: CASSTGQGYQETQYF. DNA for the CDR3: TGCGCCAGCAGCACGGGACAGGGGTACCAAGAGACCCAGTACTTC.